One sample yielded the 26 T cell receptor beta chains listed below, sequenced in a study of blood T cell repertoires in COVID-19. Assay used: immunoSEQ multiplex PCR; TCRdb lists only in-frame clones, some missing. The top ten hold 15% to 20% of the sample, which has tens of thousands of clones, over 75% seen once. The source material was peripheral blood. These receptors were obtained from a human donor in a cohort sampled during active COVID-19.

V is TRBV7-2 and J is TRBJ2-7; 8 positions match TRBD1. This CDR3 is built from 13 residues. Trimming took 6 bases from V and 5 from J; bases not matched to a gene: 6. Germline CDR1 reads SGHTA; CDR2 reads FQGNSA. The CDR3 sequence: CASRRTGRNEQYF. As DNA, the CDR3 is TGTGCCAGCAGGCGGACAGGGAGGAACGAGCAGTACTTC. Based on the CDR3 plus reference TRBV7-2 and TRBJ2-7, the full variable domain is GAGVSQSPSNKVTEKGKDVELRCDPISGHTALYWYRQSLGQGLEFLIYFQGNSAPDKSGLPSDRFSAERTGGSVSTLTIQRTQQEDSAVYLCASRRTGRNEQYFGPGTRLTVT.

The rearrangement uses TRBV6-5 and TRBJ2-3; no firm D call. CDR1 is MNHEY and CDR2 is SVGAGI in the germline V gene. The CDR3 contains 12 residues. Trimming stripped 6 bases from V and 4 bases from J, with 8 bases between. The CDR3, as DNA: TGTGCCAGCAGATCCGTTCCAGATACGCAGTATTTT. Its protein is CASRSVPDTQYF.

This chain connects TRBV7-2 to TRBJ1-2; tentatively, D is TRBD1 (6 bases). CDR3 length: 15 residues. V dropped 4 bases and J dropped 1 base, with 13 bases sitting between them. Germline V gives CDR1 SGHTA, CDR2 FQGNSA. The DNA of the CDR3 is TGTGCCAGCAGCTCCCAGACAGGAAATAACTATGGCTACACCTTC. Translated, it gives CASSSQTGNNYGYTF.

The rearrangement uses TRBV6-5 and TRBJ2-1; 10 nucleotides align to TRBD2. CDR1 is MNHEY, CDR2 SVGAGI, per germline. The CDR3 is 15 amino acids. The junction had 5 bases not matched to a gene; V was cut back by 7 bases and J by 2 bases. CDR3: CASMKGLAAYNEQFF. The CDR3 nucleotides read TGTGCCAGCATGAAAGGACTAGCGGCCTACAATGAGCAGTTCTTC.

This clone was counted once. V usage is TRBV7-6 and J usage is TRBJ2-1, with a tentative D call TRBD2 (6 bases). V lost 1 base, J lost 5 bases, and 12 bases lay in between. The CDR3 has 15 amino acids. Germline V lookup: CDR1 SGHVS, CDR2 FNYEAQ. The CDR3 sequence: CASSLVSGWNNEQFF. The CDR3 DNA is TGTGCCAGCAGCTTAGTGAGCGGGTGGAACAATGAGCAGTTCTTC.

The J gene is TRBJ1-6, the V gene TRBV6-5; tentative D call: TRBD1 (6 bases). The CDR3 is 15 residues long. CDR1 and CDR2 from the germline V gene are MNHEY and SVGAGI. The V end lost 2 bases, the J end lost 10 bases, and 15 bases lay between the germline ends. The CDR3: CASSYSQGSRSPLHF. In DNA, the CDR3 is TGTGCCAGCAGTTACAGCCAGGGGTCGAGGTCACCCCTCCACTTT.

This clone has just one count. This chain links TRBV5-1 with TRBJ2-3; TRBD1 aligns across 10 bases. V gave up 4 bases and J gave up 3 bases; unmatched junction bases: 11. The CDR3 contains 17 residues. Germline assignment: CDR1 SGHRS and CDR2 YFSETQ. In nucleotides, the CDR3 is TGCGCCAGCAGCCAACCGGGACAGGGGTATAGGACAGATACGCAGTATTTT. This gives the protein CASSQPGQGYRTDTQYF.

This chain links TRBV29-1 with TRBJ1-5; 11 nucleotides agree with TRBD1. Germline CDR1 SQVTM, CDR2 ANQGSEA. The CDR3 has 15 amino acids. V shed 6 bases, J shed 6 bases, and the junction held 10 bases outside the gene matches. CDR3 nucleotide sequence: TGCAGCGTGCGGCTCGGGACAGGGGGAACTCAGCCCCAGCATTTT. Protein product: CSVRLGTGGTQPQHF.

The gene calls are TRBV3-1 (or the pseudogene TRBV3-2) and TRBJ2-1, with TRBD1 matching over 9 bases. Germline loops: CDR1 LGHDT, CDR2 YNNKEL (reference sequence). This CDR3 is 15 amino acids long. The V segment lost 4 bases and the J segment 4 bases; nucleotides outside the gene matches: 5. The CDR3 region has the DNA TGTGCCAGCAGCCCGACAGGGGGGGGTTACAATGAGCAGTTCTTC. Encoded protein: CASSPTGGGYNEQFF.

This rearrangement joins TRBV5-8 to TRBJ2-3; 10 nucleotides agree with TRBD2. Per germline, CDR1 SGHTS and CDR2 YDEGEE. J gave up 5 bases and V 0 bases, and 12 bases lay outside the gene matches. The CDR3 totals 18 residues. CDR3 coding DNA: TGTGCCAGCAGCTTGGCGGGAACGGGACTAGCGATGGGAGATACGCAGTATTTT. Translated: CASSLAGTGLAMGDTQYF.

The chain links TRBV5-1 to TRBJ2-1; a weak D match, TRBD1 (6 bases). The germline V and J ends were trimmed by 7 bases and 5 bases, with 16 bases remaining between them. CDR1 and CDR2 from the germline V gene are SGHRS and YFSETQ. The CDR3 totals 14 residues. This chain's CDR3 is CASSTMGADNEQFF. Written as DNA, the CDR3 is TGCGCCAGCTCGACGATGGGGGCGGACAATGAGCAGTTCTTC.

J is TRBJ2-1 and V is TRBV3-1 (or the pseudogene TRBV3-2); 14 nucleotides line up with TRBD2. The junction had 7 bases not matched to a gene; V was cut back by 2 bases and J by 4 bases. Germline CDR1 is LGHDT and CDR2 is YNNKEL (reference sequence). The CDR3 extends over 18 amino acids. CDR3 nucleotides: TGTGCCAGCAGCCAAAAAAAGACTAGCGGGGGGGGTTACAATGAGCAGTTCTTC. This sequence encodes CASSQKKTSGGGYNEQFF.

The rearrangement links TRBV13 to TRBJ2-1, with TRBD2 identical over 8 bases. The length of the CDR3 is 14 residues. The ends lost 0 bases at V and 9 bases at J; junction bases unmatched: 4. The germline gives CDR1 PRHDT, CDR2 FYEKMQ (reference sequence). The CDR3 nucleotides are TGTGCCAGCAGCTTAGGGCCGGGGGGGGCTGAGCAGTTCTTC. This encodes CASSLGPGGAEQFF. Variable domain in full (rest from reference TRBV13 and TRBJ2-1): AAGVIQSPRHLIKEKRETATLKCYPIPRHDTVYWYQQGPGQDPQFLISFYEKMQSDKGSIPDRFSAQQFSDYHSELNMSSLELGDSALYFCASSLGPGGAEQFFGPGTRLTVL.

This chain joins TRBV11-2 and TRBJ1-2; 8 bases are shared with TRBD1. Germline V gives CDR1 SGHAT, CDR2 FQNNGV. The length of the CDR3 is 15 residues. V lost 6 bases, J lost 10 bases, and 16 bases stayed unmatched. The DNA for the CDR3 is TGTGCCAGCAGAAGGACCGGGACAGGCCTTATGGACTACACCTTC. It translates to CASRRTGTGLMDYTF.

The DNA for the CDR3 is TGTGCCAGCAGCTTAGGTAGCGGGGGGGCCAAAAACATTCAGTACTTC. Translation gives CASSLGSGGAKNIQYF. This chain links TRBV7-8 with TRBJ2-4; 10 bases are a match to TRBD2. V lost 1 base, J lost 1 base, and 1 base stayed unmatched. Germline CDR1 reads SGHVS; CDR2 reads FQNEAQ. The CDR3 runs 16 residues. The full variable domain, its missing parts supplied by reference TRBV7-8 and TRBJ2-4, is GAGVSQSPRYKVAKRGQDVALRCDPISGHVSLFWYQQALGQGPEFLTYFQNEAQLDKSGLPSDRFFAERPEGSVSTLKIQRTQQEDSAVYLCASSLGSGGAKNIQYFGAGTRLSVL.

This sequence joins TRBV7-2 and TRBJ2-5, with D tentatively TRBD2 (5 bases). This CDR3 has 14 residues. Germline V CDR1 and CDR2: SGHTA, FQGNSA. V lost 3 bases to trimming and J lost 2 bases, with 10 bases between them. Here the CDR3 DNA reads TGTGCCAGCAGCTTTAGTTCGGGGCAAGAGACCCAGTACTTC. This gives the protein CASSFSSGQETQYF.

The V gene is TRBV2, the J gene TRBJ2-3; TRBD1 matches at 10 bases. Germline values: CDR1 SNHLY, CDR2 FYNNEI. The CDR3 length is 15 residues. V lost 5 bases to trimming and J lost 4 bases; unmatched junction nucleotides: 6. This CDR3 reads CASSPDRGQSDTQYF. In DNA form, the CDR3 reads TGTGCCAGCAGTCCCGACAGGGGGCAATCAGATACGCAGTATTTT. Using reference TRBV2 and TRBJ2-3 for the parts outside the CDR3, the full variable domain is EPEVTQTPSHQVTQMGQEVILRCVPISNHLYFYWYRQILGQKVEFLVSFYNNEISEKSEIFDDQFSVERPDGSNFTLKIRSTKLEDSAMYFCASSPDRGQSDTQYFGPGTRLTVL.

This sequence joins TRBV18 and TRBJ1-3, with D possibly being TRBD1 (5 bases). Trimming took 0 bases from V and 4 from J, leaving 10 bases between them. Germline assignment: CDR1 KGHSH and CDR2 LQKENI. CDR3 length: 15 residues. CDR3 in amino acids: CASSPPSDNGNTIYF. CDR3 DNA sequence: TGTGCCAGCTCACCACCTTCGGACAACGGAAACACCATATATTTT.

V gene TRBV21-1 combines with J gene TRBJ1-4; TRBD1, the table's D call, was not compared with the DNA. TRBV21-1 represents a pseudogene. The CDR3 sequence is 15 residues long. The CDR3 nucleotides read TGTGCCAGCAAGAGGGACAGATCAACTAATGAAAAACTGTTTTTT. It specifies CASKRDRSTNEKLFF.

This clone was seen a few times. Here the CDR3 reads CASSPLFSSYNEQFF. DNA of the CDR3: TGTGCCAGCAGCCCGCTATTTTCCTCCTACAATGAGCAGTTCTTC. The genes are TRBV7-9 and TRBJ2-1; no clear D. V was pared by 5 bases and J by 0 bases, with 11 bases between. Germline CDR1 SEHNR, CDR2 FQNEAQ (reference sequence). The CDR3 has 15 residues. The full variable domain, with the rest looked up from reference TRBV7-9 and TRBJ2-1, is DTGVSQNPRHKITKRGQNVTFRCDPISEHNRLYWYRQTLGQGPEFLTYFQNEAQLEKSRLLSDRFSAERPKGSFSTLEIQRTEQGDSAMYLCASSPLFSSYNEQFFGPGTRLTVL.

The chain combines TRBV4-3 with TRBJ1-1; 9 bases fit TRBD1. The junction had 5 bases not matched to a gene; V was cut back by 0 bases and J by 0 bases. Germline-derived CDR1 and CDR2 are LGHNA and YSLEER. The CDR3 has 17 residues. The CDR3 loop reads CASSQDPTGGMNTEAFF. Written as DNA, the CDR3 is TGCGCCAGCAGCCAAGATCCTACAGGGGGCATGAACACTGAAGCTTTCTTT.

The chain carries TRBV15 and TRBJ2-1; possible D gene TRBD2, 5 bases. V was cut by 5 bases and J by 2 bases, with 13 bases left in between. Germline values: CDR1 LNHNV, CDR2 YYDKDF (reference sequence). The CDR3 consists of 15 residues. CDR3 bases: TGTGCCACCAGCCGTGGTAGTAGCGCCTACAATGAGCAGTTCTTC. Residues: CATSRGSSAYNEQFF.

The chain links TRBV11-1 to TRBJ2-2, with D possibly matching TRBD1 (6 bases). Trimming left V 3 bases short and J 4 bases short, with 12 bases between. Germline-derived CDR1 and CDR2 are SGHAT and FQDESV (reference sequence). The length of the CDR3 is 15 residues. CDR3 sequence reads: CASSLVLGGTGELFF. Written as DNA, the CDR3 is TGTGCCAGCAGCTTGGTCCTAGGGGGCACCGGGGAGCTGTTTTTT. The full variable domain, with the rest looked up from reference TRBV11-1 and TRBJ2-2, is EAEVAQSPRYKITEKSQAVAFWCDPISGHATLYWYRQILGQGPELLVQFQDESVVDDSQLPKDRFSAERLKGVDSTLKIQPAELGDSAMYLCASSLVLGGTGELFFGEGSRLTVL.

This chain links TRBV27 with TRBJ2-4; 9 nucleotides line up with TRBD2. Germline CDR1 MNHEY, CDR2 SMNVEV (reference sequence). V lost 4 bases to trimming and J lost 0 bases; unmatched junction nucleotides: 13. The CDR3 consists of 19 residues. CDR3 in amino acids: CASSSQPGLARLAKNIQYF. The CDR3 coding sequence is TGTGCCAGCAGTTCTCAACCGGGACTAGCTAGACTAGCCAAAAACATTCAGTACTTC.

The chain uses TRBV19 and TRBJ1-2, with TRBD1 as a possible D gene (5 bases). There are 12 residues in the CDR3. Germline loops: CDR1 LNHDA, CDR2 SQIVND (reference sequence). V was cut by 3 bases and J by 8 bases, with 10 bases left in between. CDR3 amino acids: CASSMVPGGYTF. The CDR3 DNA is TGTGCCAGTAGTATGGTACCAGGGGGCTACACCTTC.

In the case of this clone: Other DNA sequences in this specimen translate into the identical CDR3. The chain joins TRBV9 to TRBJ2-1; D unresolved. Trimming took 0 bases from V and 0 from J, leaving 7 bases between them. Germline V gives CDR1 SGDLS, CDR2 YYNGEE. CDR3 length equals 15 residues. CDR3 sequence reads: CASSVAPSSYNEQFF. The DNA of the CDR3 is TGTGCCAGCAGCGTAGCGCCGAGCTCCTACAATGAGCAGTTCTTC.